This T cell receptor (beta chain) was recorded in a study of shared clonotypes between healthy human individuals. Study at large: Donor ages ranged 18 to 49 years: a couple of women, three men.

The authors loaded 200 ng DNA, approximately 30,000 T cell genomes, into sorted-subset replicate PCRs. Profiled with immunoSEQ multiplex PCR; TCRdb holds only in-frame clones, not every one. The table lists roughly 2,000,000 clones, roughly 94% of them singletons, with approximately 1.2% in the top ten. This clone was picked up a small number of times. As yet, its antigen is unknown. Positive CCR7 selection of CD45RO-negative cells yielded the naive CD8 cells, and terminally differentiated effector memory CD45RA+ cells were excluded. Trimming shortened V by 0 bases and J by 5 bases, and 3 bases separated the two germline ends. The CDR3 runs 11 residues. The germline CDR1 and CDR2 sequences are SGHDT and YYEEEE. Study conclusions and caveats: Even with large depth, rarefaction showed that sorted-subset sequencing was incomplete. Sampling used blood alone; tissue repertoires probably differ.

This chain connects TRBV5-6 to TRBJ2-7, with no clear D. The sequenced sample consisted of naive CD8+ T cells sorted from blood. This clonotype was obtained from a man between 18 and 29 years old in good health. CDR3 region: CASSLDHEQYF. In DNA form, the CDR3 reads TGTGCCAGCAGCTTGGACCACGAGCAGTACTTC.